A selection of T cell receptor beta chains follows, all from one sample in a study of blood T cell repertoires in COVID-19. The table came from immunoSEQ multiplex PCR; TCRdb's copy has only in-frame clones and leaves some out. The table lists nearly 250,000 clones, 70% to 90% of them singletons. The sample comprised PBMCs or T cells enriched from blood (not recorded which). These receptors were obtained from a man between 45 and 60 years old who had been exposed to COVID-19. Both conserved end residues are part of each CDR3. The D gene is left open where the match is weak. Rows give clone size only sometimes, using once, few, many, or a class for an expanded clone.

clone size: -; V gene: TRBV5-5; D gene: TRBD2; J gene: TRBJ2-2; CDR3 DNA: TGTGCCAGCACCTCCGGGGGGAGTCACACCGGGGAGCTGTTTTTT; CDR3 protein: CASTSGGSHTGELFF
clone size: -; V gene: TRBV27; D gene: -; J gene: TRBJ1-2; CDR3 DNA: TGTGCCAGCAGTTTATTCGTTCGGAGCGGAGGCTACACCTTC; CDR3 protein: CASSLFVRSGGYTF
clone size: -; V gene: TRBV7-2; D gene: -; J gene: TRBJ1-5; CDR3 DNA: TGTGCCAGCAGCTGGGGAGAGGATCAGCCCCAGCATTTT; CDR3 protein: CASSWGEDQPQHF
clone size: -; V gene: TRBV5-4; D gene: -; J gene: TRBJ1-1; CDR3 DNA: TGTGCCAGCAGCCAAGACAAAGACACTGAAGCTTTCTTT; CDR3 protein: CASSQDKDTEAFF
clone size: -; V gene: TRBV7-7; D gene: TRBD1; J gene: TRBJ2-5; CDR3 DNA: TGTGCTAGCAGCCTCGGGACAGGGGCAGGAGAGACCCAGTACTTC; CDR3 protein: CASSLGTGAGETQYF
clone size: -; V gene: TRBV27; D gene: TRBD1; J gene: TRBJ1-3; CDR3 DNA: TGTGCCAGCAGTTACACGGGACAGCCTGGAAACACCATATATTTT; CDR3 protein: CASSYTGQPGNTIYF
clone size: -; V gene: TRBV2; D gene: -; J gene: TRBJ2-2; CDR3 DNA: TGTGCCAGCAGTGATAGGCAGGGGTTCACCGGGGAGCTGTTTTTT; CDR3 protein: CASSDRQGFTGELFF
clone size: -; V gene: TRBV9; D gene: TRBD1; J gene: TRBJ1-2; CDR3 DNA: TGTGCCAGCAGCGTAGGAACAGGGGGTACTTACTATGGCTACACCTTC; CDR3 protein: CASSVGTGGTYYGYTF
clone size: -; V gene: TRBV11-3; D gene: TRBD2; J gene: TRBJ2-1; CDR3 DNA: TGTGCCAGCAGGGGCCTAGCGGAGGACTACAATGAGCAGTTCTTC; CDR3 protein: CASRGLAEDYNEQFF
clone size: -; V gene: TRBV18; D gene: TRBD1; J gene: TRBJ1-3; CDR3 DNA: TGTGCCAGCCGGAGGACAGGCCTCCCAGGAAACACCATATATTTT; CDR3 protein: CASRRTGLPGNTIYF
clone size: -; V gene: TRBV9; D gene: -; J gene: TRBJ1-2; CDR3 DNA: TGTGCCAGCAGCGTAGCTCAGGCAGGGTATGGGTCTGGCTACACCTTC; CDR3 protein: CASSVAQAGYGSGYTF
clone size: -; V gene: TRBV6-5; D gene: -; J gene: TRBJ1-3; CDR3 DNA: TGTGCCAGCAGTATCCTGGGAGCGAGCGACACCATATATTTT; CDR3 protein: CASSILGASDTIYF
clone size: -; V gene: TRBV3-1/TRBV3-2; D gene: TRBD2; J gene: TRBJ2-1; CDR3 DNA: TGTGCCAGCAGCCAAGCGGGAGGGGGAAATGAGCAGTTCTTC; CDR3 protein: CASSQAGGGNEQFF
clone size: -; V gene: TRBV29-1; D gene: -; J gene: TRBJ2-1; CDR3 DNA: TGCAGCGTTGATAAGACGGCAGGCTACAATGAGCAGTTCTTC; CDR3 protein: CSVDKTAGYNEQFF
clone size: few; V gene: TRBV6-1; D gene: TRBD2; J gene: TRBJ2-1; CDR3 DNA: TGTGCCAGCAGTGAAACCCGACTGACTAGCGGAACCTACAATGAGCAGTTCTTC; CDR3 protein: CASSETRLTSGTYNEQFF
clone size: -; V gene: TRBV27; D gene: -; J gene: TRBJ1-1; CDR3 DNA: TGTGCCAGCAGTTTAATCCAGGCAGCTGAAGCTTTCTTT; CDR3 protein: CASSLIQAAEAFF
clone size: -; V gene: TRBV2; D gene: -; J gene: TRBJ1-4; CDR3 DNA: TGTGCCAGCAGTGAAAGTGGTCCGGGTAATGAAAAACTGTTTTTT; CDR3 protein: CASSESGPGNEKLFF
clone size: -; V gene: TRBV28; D gene: TRBD1; J gene: TRBJ1-2; CDR3 DNA: TGTGCCAGCAGTTTACTACAGGGGGCGGGCAATGGCTACACCTTC; CDR3 protein: CASSLLQGAGNGYTF
clone size: -; V gene: TRBV5-6; D gene: TRBD2; J gene: TRBJ2-7; CDR3 DNA: TGTGCCAGCAGCTTCGGAGCGGGGGTTATTTCCTACGAGCAGTACTTC; CDR3 protein: CASSFGAGVISYEQYF
clone size: -; V gene: TRBV7-3; D gene: -; J gene: TRBJ1-1; CDR3 DNA: TGTGCCAGCAGCGTATCAGGGGAGAAGAACACTGAAGCTTTCTTT; CDR3 protein: CASSVSGEKNTEAFF
clone size: -; V gene: TRBV5-1; D gene: -; J gene: TRBJ2-2; CDR3 DNA: TGCGCCAGCTCGGGGAGACAGGGACTGAACACCGGGGAGCTGTTTTTT; CDR3 protein: CASSGRQGLNTGELFF
clone size: -; V gene: TRBV27; D gene: TRBD1; J gene: TRBJ1-2; CDR3 DNA: TGTGCCAGCAGTTTCCTCAGGGGGCAAGGCCTGAATGGCTACACCTTC; CDR3 protein: CASSFLRGQGLNGYTF
clone size: once; V gene: TRBV6-1; D gene: -; J gene: TRBJ1-1; CDR3 DNA: TGTGCCAGCAGTGAAGCGGGACACAATTATGAAGCTTTCTTT; CDR3 protein: CASSEAGHNYEAFF
clone size: -; V gene: TRBV18; D gene: -; J gene: TRBJ1-4; CDR3 DNA: TGTGCCAGCTCACTTAGCACAGGGAATGAAAAACTGTTTTTT; CDR3 protein: CASSLSTGNEKLFF
clone size: -; V gene: TRBV29-1; D gene: TRBD2; J gene: TRBJ2-3; CDR3 DNA: TGCAGCGTTGCGATTAGCGGGGCTAGCACAGATACGCAGTATTTT; CDR3 protein: CSVAISGASTDTQYF
clone size: once; V gene: TRBV19; D gene: TRBD2; J gene: TRBJ2-2; CDR3 DNA: TGTGCCAGTAGTCCTCCATCCGGACTAGCGTGGAACACCGGGGAGCTGTTTTTT; CDR3 protein: CASSPPSGLAWNTGELFF
clone size: -; V gene: TRBV15; D gene: -; J gene: TRBJ2-1; CDR3 DNA: TGTGCCACCAGCACGGGTAACTCCTACAATGAGCAGTTCTTC; CDR3 protein: CATSTGNSYNEQFF
clone size: -; V gene: TRBV18; D gene: -; J gene: TRBJ1-5; CDR3 DNA: TGTGCCAGCTCACCCGGCAGGGGTTTCAATCAGCCCCAGCATTTT; CDR3 protein: CASSPGRGFNQPQHF
clone size: -; V gene: TRBV3-1/TRBV3-2; D gene: TRBD1; J gene: TRBJ2-5; CDR3 DNA: TGTGCCAGCAGCCCCGGGACAGTGAAGACCCAGTACTTC; CDR3 protein: CASSPGTVKTQYF
clone size: -; V gene: TRBV5-8; D gene: TRBD2; J gene: TRBJ2-1; CDR3 DNA: TGTGCCAGCAGCTGGGGGACTAGCGGGAATCGGGGTGAGCAGTTCTTC; CDR3 protein: CASSWGTSGNRGEQFF
clone size: -; V gene: TRBV2; D gene: -; J gene: TRBJ1-3; CDR3 DNA: TGTGCCAGCCAGGGAGGGTCCGGAAACACCATATATTTT; CDR3 protein: CASQGGSGNTIYF
clone size: -; V gene: TRBV14; D gene: TRBD1; J gene: TRBJ2-4; CDR3 DNA: TGTGCCAGCAGCCCGGGACAGGGGGGAAACATTCAGTACTTC; CDR3 protein: CASSPGQGGNIQYF
clone size: -; V gene: TRBV15; D gene: TRBD1; J gene: TRBJ2-1; CDR3 DNA: TGTGCCACCAGCAGAGTGGGGACAGGGGCGAGGGGTGAGCAGTTCTTC; CDR3 protein: CATSRVGTGARGEQFF
clone size: -; V gene: TRBV29-1; D gene: -; J gene: TRBJ2-7; CDR3 DNA: TGCAGCGTTGGAATCGGGATCGGGCGCGAGCAGTACTTC; CDR3 protein: CSVGIGIGREQYF
clone size: once; V gene: TRBV7-2; D gene: TRBD1; J gene: TRBJ1-5; CDR3 DNA: TGTGCCAGCAGCGCAGGGACAGAATACAATCAGCCCCAGCATTTT; CDR3 protein: CASSAGTEYNQPQHF
clone size: few; V gene: TRBV11-3; D gene: TRBD1; J gene: TRBJ1-1; CDR3 DNA: TGTGCCAGCAGCGCCGACAGGGGGAACACTGAAGCTTTCTTT; CDR3 protein: CASSADRGNTEAFF
clone size: -; V gene: TRBV11-3; D gene: TRBD1; J gene: TRBJ1-2; CDR3 DNA: TGTGCCAGCAGCTTTGGTGGCTCTGACAGGGACTATGGCTACACCTTC; CDR3 protein: CASSFGGSDRDYGYTF
clone size: -; V gene: TRBV5-6; D gene: TRBD1; J gene: TRBJ2-7; CDR3 DNA: TGTGCCAGCAGCCGCTGGGACAGCTACGAGCAGTACTTC; CDR3 protein: CASSRWDSYEQYF
clone size: -; V gene: TRBV7-9; D gene: TRBD1; J gene: TRBJ1-4; CDR3 DNA: TGTGCCAGCAGCTGGTTAGGGGGCGGTGAAAAACTGTTTTTT; CDR3 protein: CASSWLGGGEKLFF
clone size: -; V gene: TRBV30; D gene: TRBD1; J gene: TRBJ1-1; CDR3 DNA: TGTGCCTGGAGTTTCGGGACAGGGATTTTGACTGAAGCTTTCTTT; CDR3 protein: CAWSFGTGILTEAFF
clone size: -; V gene: TRBV7-3; D gene: -; J gene: TRBJ2-2; CDR3 DNA: TGTGCCAGCAGCCCCGCCAGGTCCTACACCGGGGAGCTGTTTTTT; CDR3 protein: CASSPARSYTGELFF